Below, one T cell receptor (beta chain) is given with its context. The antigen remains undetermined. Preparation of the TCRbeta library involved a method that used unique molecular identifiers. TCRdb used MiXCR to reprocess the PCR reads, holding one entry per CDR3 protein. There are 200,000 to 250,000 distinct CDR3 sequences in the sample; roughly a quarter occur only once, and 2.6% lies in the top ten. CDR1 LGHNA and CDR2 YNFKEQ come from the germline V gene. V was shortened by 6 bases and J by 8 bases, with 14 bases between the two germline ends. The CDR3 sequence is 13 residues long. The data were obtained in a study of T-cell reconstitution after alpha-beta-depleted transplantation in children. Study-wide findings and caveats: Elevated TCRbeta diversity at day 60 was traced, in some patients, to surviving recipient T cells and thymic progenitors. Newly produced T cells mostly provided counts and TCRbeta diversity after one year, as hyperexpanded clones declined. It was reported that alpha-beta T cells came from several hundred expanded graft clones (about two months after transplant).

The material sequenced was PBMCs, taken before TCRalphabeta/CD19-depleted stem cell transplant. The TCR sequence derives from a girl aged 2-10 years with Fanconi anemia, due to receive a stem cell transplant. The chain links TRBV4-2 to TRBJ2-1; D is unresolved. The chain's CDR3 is CASSFVPPDEQFF. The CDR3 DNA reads TGTGCCAGCAGTTTCGTCCCCCCGGATGAGCAGTTCTTC.